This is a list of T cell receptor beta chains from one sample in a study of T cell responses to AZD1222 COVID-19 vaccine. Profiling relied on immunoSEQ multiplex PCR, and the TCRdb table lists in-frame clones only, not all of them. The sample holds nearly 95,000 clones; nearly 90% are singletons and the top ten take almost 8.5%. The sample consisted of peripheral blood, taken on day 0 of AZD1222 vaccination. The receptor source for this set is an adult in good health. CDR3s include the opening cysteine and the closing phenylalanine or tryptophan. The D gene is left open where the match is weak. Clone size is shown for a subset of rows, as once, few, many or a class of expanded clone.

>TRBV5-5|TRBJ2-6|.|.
CASTIPGVPGANVLTF
TGTGCCAGCACCATCCCGGGGGTACCTGGGGCCAACGTCCTGACTTTC
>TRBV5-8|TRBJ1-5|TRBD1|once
CASSTGTGGIQPQHF
TGTGCCAGCAGCACCGGGACAGGGGGCATTCAGCCCCAGCATTTT
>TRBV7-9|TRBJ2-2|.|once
CASSLVTVGELFF
TGTGCCAGCAGCTTAGTGACGGTCGGGGAGCTGTTTTTT
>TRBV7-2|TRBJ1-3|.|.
CASSLAQGSRPGNTIYF
TGTGCCAGCAGCTTAGCACAGGGAAGCCGCCCTGGAAACACCATATATTTT
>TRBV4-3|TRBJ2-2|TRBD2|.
CASSQFPGLGLTGELFF
TGCGCCAGCAGCCAATTTCCGGGACTAGGGTTAACCGGGGAGCTGTTTTTT
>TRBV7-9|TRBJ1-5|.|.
CASSPGSGTINQPQHF
TGTGCCAGCAGCCCGGGGTCCGGGACAATCAATCAGCCCCAGCATTTT
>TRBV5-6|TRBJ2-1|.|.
CASSFSLVSSYNEQFF
TGTGCCAGCAGCTTCTCGTTGGTTAGCTCCTACAATGAGCAGTTCTTC
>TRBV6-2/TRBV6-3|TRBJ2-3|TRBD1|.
CASSYLTGGTDTQYF
TGTGCCAGCAGTTACCTGACAGGGGGCACAGATACGCAGTATTTT
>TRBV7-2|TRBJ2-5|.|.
CATTGGEQETQYF
TGTGCCACCACCGGCGGGGAGCAAGAGACCCAGTACTTC
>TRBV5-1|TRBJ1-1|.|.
CASSLAGGGSTEAFF
TGCGCCAGCAGCTTGGCCGGGGGCGGGTCCACTGAAGCTTTCTTT
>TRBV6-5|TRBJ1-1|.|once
CASSRSGNTEAFF
TGTGCCAGCAGCCGTTCAGGAAACACTGAAGCTTTCTTT
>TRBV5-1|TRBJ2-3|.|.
CASSLQDNTDTQYF
TGCGCCAGCAGCTTGCAGGACAACACAGATACGCAGTATTTT
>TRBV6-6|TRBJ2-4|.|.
CASSRNLPGAGGDIQYF
TGTGCCAGCAGCCGAAATCTCCCAGGCGCAGGGGGGGACATTCAGTACTTC
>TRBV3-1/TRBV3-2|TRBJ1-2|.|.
CASSQDHTGLLNYGYTF
TGTGCCAGCAGCCAAGACCACACGGGATTACTTAACTATGGCTACACCTTC
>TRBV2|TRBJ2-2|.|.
CASQTLAGATGELFF
TGTGCCAGCCAAACGTTAGCAGGGGCCACCGGGGAGCTGTTTTTT
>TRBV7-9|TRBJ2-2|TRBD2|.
CASGYSGANTGELFF
TGTGCCAGCGGATATAGCGGGGCGAACACCGGGGAGCTGTTTTTT
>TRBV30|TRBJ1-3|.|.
CAWSVLRSGNTIYF
TGTGCCTGGAGTGTACTTCGCTCTGGAAACACCATATATTTT
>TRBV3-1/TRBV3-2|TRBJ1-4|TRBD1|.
CASSPRGGSNEKLFF
TGTGCCAGCAGCCCCAGGGGGGGGTCTAATGAAAAACTGTTTTTT
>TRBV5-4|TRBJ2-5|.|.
CASSLGGGAETQYF
TGTGCCAGCAGCTTGGGTGGGGGGGCAGAGACCCAGTACTTC
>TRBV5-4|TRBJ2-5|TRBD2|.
CASSPRSSGGKETQYF
TGTGCCAGCAGCCCACGGTCTAGCGGGGGGAAAGAGACCCAGTACTTC
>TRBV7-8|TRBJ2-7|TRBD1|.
CASSLVGTGHYEQYF
TGTGCCAGCAGCCTCGTTGGGACAGGGCACTACGAGCAGTACTTC
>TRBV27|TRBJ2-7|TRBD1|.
CASSLGQGRYEQYF
TGTGCCAGCAGTCTCGGACAGGGGAGATACGAGCAGTACTTC
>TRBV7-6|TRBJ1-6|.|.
CASSPIPGTNSPLHF
TGTGCCAGCAGCCCCATCCCGGGGACCAATTCACCCCTCCACTTT
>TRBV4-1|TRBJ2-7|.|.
CASSQGHGSSYEQYF
TGCGCCAGCAGCCAGGGCCACGGGAGCTCCTACGAGCAGTACTTC
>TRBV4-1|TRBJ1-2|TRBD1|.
CASSQAGTGSGYTF
TGCGCCAGCAGCCAAGCAGGGACAGGGTCCGGCTACACCTTC
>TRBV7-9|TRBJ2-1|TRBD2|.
CASSLGPSGGAKNEQFF
TGTGCCAGCAGCTTAGGCCCTAGCGGGGGGGCCAAAAATGAGCAGTTCTTC
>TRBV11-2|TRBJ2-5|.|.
CASSLWGLGETQYF
TGTGCCAGCAGCTTATGGGGGTTAGGAGAGACCCAGTACTTC
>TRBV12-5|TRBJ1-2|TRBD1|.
CASGDQGGVYGYTF
TGTGCTAGTGGTGACCAGGGGGGAGTCTATGGCTACACCTTC
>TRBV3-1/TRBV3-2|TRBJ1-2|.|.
CASSKTGVDYGYTF
TGTGCCAGCAGCAAGACAGGTGTGGACTATGGCTACACCTTC